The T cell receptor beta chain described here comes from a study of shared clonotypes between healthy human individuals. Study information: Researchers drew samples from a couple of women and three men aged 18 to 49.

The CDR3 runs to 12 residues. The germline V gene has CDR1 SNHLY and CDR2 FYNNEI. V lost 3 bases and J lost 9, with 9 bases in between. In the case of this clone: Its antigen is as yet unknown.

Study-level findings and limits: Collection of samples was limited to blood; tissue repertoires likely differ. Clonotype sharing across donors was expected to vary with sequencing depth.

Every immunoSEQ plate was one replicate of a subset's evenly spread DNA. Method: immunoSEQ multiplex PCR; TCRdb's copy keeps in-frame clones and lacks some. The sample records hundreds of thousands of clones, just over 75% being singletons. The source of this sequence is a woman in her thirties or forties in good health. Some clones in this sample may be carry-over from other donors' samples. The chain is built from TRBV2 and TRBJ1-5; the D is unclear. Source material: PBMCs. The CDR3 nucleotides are TGTGCCAGCAGTGACTCCCTGCGGCCCCAGCATTTT. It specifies CASSDSLRPQHF.